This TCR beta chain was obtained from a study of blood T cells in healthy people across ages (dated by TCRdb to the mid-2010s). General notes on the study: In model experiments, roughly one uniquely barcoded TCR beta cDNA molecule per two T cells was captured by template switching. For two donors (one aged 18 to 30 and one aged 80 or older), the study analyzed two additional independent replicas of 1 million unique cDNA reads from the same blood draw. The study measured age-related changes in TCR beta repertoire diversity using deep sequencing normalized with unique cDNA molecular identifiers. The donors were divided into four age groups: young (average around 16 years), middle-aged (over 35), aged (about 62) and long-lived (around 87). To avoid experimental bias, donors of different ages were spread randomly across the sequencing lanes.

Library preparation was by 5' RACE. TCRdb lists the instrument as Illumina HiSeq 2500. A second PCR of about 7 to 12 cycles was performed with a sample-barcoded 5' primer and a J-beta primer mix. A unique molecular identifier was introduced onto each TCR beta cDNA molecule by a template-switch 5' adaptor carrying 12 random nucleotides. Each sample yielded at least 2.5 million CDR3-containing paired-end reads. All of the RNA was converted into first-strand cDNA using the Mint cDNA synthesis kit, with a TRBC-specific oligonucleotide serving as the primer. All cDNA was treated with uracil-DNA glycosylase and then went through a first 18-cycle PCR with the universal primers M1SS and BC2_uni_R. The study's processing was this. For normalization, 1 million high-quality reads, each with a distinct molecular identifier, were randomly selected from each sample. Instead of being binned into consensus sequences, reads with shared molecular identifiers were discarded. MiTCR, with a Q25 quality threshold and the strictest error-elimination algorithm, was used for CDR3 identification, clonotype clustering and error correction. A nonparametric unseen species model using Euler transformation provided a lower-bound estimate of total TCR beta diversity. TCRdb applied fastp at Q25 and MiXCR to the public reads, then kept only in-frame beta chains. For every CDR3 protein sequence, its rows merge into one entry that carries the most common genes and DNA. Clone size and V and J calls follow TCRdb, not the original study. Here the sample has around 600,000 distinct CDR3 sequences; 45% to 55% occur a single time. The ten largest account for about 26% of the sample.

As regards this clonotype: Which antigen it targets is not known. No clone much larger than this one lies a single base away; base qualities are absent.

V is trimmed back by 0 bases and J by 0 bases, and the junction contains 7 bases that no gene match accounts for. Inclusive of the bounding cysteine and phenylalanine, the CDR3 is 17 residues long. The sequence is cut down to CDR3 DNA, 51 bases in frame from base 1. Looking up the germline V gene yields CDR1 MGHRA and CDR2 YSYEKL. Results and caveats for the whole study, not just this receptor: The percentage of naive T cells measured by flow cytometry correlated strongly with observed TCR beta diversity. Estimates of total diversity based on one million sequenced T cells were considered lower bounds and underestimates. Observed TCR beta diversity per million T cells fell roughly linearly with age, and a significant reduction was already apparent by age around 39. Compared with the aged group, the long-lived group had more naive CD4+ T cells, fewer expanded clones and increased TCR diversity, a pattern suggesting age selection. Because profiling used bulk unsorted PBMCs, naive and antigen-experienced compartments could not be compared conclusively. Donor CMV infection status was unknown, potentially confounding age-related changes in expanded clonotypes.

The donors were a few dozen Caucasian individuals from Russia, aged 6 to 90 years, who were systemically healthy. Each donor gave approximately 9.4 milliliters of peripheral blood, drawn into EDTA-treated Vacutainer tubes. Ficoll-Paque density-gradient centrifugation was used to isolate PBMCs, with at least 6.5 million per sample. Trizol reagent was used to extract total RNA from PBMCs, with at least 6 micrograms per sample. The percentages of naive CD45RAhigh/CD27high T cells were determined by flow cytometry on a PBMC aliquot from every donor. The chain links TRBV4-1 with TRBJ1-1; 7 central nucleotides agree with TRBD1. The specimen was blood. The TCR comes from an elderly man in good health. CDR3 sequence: CASSQDPSGTVNTEAFF. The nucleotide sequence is TGCGCCAGCAGCCAAGATCCCTCCGGGACAGTGAACACTGAAGCTTTCTTT.